This T cell receptor (beta chain) was recorded in a study of blood T cell repertoires in COVID-19. Whole-study context: From the United States, Italy and Spain came samples of acute and convalescent COVID-19. Nucleic acid was either cDNA or gDNA, and it came from T cells, B-cell-depleted T cells, or PBMCs.

V shed 1 base and J shed 2 bases, with 13 bases lying between them. This CDR3 is built from 16 residues. CDR1 and CDR2 from the germline V gene are SGHRS and YFSETQ. Clones were read by immunoSEQ multiplex PCR, and TCRdb kept only the in-frame ones, dropping some. The sample holds roughly 87,000 clones, around 86% seen once. The receptor was derived from a woman between 65 and 79 years old with acute or convalescent COVID-19. The gene calls are TRBV5-1 and TRBJ1-3, with D possibly being TRBD1 (5 bases). The sample consisted of peripheral blood. The CDR3 loop is CASSLNQGTAGNTIYF. DNA for the CDR3: TGCGCCAGCAGCTTGAATCAGGGAACGGCTGGAAACACCATATATTTT.